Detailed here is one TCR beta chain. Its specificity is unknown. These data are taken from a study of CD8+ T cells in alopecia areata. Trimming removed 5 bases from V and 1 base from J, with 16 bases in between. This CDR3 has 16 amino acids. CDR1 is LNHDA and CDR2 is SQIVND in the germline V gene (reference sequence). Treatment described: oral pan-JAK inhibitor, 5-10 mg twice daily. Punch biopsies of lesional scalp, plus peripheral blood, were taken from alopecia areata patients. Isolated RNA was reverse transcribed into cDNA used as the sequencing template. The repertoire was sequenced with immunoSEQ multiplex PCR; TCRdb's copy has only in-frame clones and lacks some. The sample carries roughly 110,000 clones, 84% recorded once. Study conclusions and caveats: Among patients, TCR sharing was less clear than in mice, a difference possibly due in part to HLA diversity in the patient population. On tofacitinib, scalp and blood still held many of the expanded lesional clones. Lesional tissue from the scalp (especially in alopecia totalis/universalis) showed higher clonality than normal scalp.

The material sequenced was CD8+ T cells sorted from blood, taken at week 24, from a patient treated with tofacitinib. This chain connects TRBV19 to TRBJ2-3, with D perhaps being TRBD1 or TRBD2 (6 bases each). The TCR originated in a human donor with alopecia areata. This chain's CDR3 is CASSPGSEGGTDTQYF. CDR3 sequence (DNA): TGTGCCAGTAGTCCGGGGTCGGAGGGGGGCACAGATACGCAGTATTTT. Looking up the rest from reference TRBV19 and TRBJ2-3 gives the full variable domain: DGGITQSPKYLFRKEGQNVTLSCEQNLNHDAMYWYRQDPGQGLRLIYYSQIVNDFQKGDIAEGYSVSREKKESFPLTVTSAQKNPTAFYLCASSPGSEGGTDTQYFGPGTRLTVL.